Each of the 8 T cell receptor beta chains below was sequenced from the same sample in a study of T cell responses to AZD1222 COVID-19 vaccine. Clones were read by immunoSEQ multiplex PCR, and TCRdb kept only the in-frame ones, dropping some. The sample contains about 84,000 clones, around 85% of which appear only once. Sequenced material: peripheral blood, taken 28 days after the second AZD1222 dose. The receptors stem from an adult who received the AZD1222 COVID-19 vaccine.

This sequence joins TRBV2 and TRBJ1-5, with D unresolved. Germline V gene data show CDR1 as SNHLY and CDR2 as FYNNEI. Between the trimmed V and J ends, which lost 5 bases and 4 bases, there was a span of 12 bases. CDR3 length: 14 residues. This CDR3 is CASSRGRFNQPQHF. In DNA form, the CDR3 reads TGTGCCAGCAGTAGAGGACGGTTTAATCAGCCCCAGCATTTT.

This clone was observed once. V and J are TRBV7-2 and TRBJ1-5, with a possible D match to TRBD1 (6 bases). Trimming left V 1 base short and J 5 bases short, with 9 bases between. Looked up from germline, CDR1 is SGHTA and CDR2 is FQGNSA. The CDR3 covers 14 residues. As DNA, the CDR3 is TGTGCCAGCAGCTTAGTGACAGGTGATCAGCCCCAGCATTTT. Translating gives CASSLVTGDQPQHF.

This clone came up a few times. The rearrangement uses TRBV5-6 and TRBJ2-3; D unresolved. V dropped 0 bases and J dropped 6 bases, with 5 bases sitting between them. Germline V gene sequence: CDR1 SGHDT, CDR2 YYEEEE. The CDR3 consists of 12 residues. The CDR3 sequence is CASSLDLDTQYF. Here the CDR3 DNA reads TGTGCCAGCAGCTTGGACCTCGATACGCAGTATTTT.

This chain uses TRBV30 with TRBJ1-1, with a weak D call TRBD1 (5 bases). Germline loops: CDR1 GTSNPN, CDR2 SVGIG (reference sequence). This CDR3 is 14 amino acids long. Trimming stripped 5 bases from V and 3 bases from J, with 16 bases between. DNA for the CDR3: TGTGCCTGGGATCCGGGATTGGGGGACACTGAAGCTTTCTTT. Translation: CAWDPGLGDTEAFF.

CDR3 DNA: TGCACCGCGGATGAGGATACCGGGACTAGCGCCTACGAGCAGTACTTC. Its protein product is CTADEDTGTSAYEQYF. This chain joins TRBV1 and TRBJ2-7; no check of the table's D call, TRBD2, against the DNA was made. TRBV1 is deemed a pseudogene. This CDR3 has 16 residues.

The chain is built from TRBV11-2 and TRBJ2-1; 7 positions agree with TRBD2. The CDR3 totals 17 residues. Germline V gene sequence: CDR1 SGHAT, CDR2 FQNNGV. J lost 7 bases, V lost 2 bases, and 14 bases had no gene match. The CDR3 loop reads CASSLRSVGGPGNEQFF. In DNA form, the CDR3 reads TGTGCCAGCAGCTTAAGGTCGGTGGGAGGGCCGGGAAATGAGCAGTTCTTC.

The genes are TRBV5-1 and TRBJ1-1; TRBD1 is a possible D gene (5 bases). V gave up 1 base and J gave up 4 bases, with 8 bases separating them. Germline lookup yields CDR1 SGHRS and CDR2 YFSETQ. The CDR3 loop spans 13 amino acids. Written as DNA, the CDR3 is TGCGCCAGCAGCTTGTTTCAGGGCACTGAAGCTTTCTTT. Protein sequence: CASSLFQGTEAFF.

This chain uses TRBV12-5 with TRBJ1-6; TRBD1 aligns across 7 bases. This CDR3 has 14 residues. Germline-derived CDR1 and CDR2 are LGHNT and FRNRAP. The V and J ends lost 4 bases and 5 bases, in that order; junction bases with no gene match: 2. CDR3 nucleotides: TGTGCTAGTGGTTCCGGGACAGATAATTCACCCCTCCACTTT. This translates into CASGSGTDNSPLHF.